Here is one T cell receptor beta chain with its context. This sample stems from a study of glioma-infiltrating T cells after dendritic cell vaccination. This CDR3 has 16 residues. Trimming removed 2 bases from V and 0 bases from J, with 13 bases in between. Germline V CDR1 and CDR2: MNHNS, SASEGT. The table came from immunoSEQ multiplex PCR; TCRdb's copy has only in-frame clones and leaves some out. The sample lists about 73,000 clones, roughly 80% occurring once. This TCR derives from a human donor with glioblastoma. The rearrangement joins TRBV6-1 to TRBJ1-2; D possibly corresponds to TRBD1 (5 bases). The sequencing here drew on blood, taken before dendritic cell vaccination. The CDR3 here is CASSEWGEGTNYGYTF. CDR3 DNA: TGTGCCAGCAGTGAATGGGGGGAGGGCACTAACTATGGCTACACCTTC.